Listed here are 18 T cell receptor beta chains from one sample, sequenced in a study of blood T cell repertoires in COVID-19. This table comes from immunoSEQ multiplex PCR, and its TCRdb copy is limited to in-frame clones, with some not included. The sample includes over 100,000 clones, 84% of them seen just once. Specimen: peripheral blood. The receptors originated from a woman in her forties or fifties with acute or convalescent COVID-19.

V and J are TRBV30 and TRBJ1-1; TRBD1 aligns across 9 bases. V was pared by 3 bases and J by 3 bases, with 5 bases of the junction left unmatched. Germline V gives CDR1 GTSNPN, CDR2 SVGIG (reference sequence). The CDR3 has 14 amino acids. The chain's CDR3 is CAWRSTGGYTEAFF. The CDR3 DNA reads as TGTGCCTGGAGATCGACAGGGGGGTACACTGAAGCTTTCTTT.

The V gene is TRBV5-5, the J gene TRBJ2-1; D is undetermined. The ends were cut back, 0 bases at V and 12 bases at J, with 10 bases in the middle. This CDR3 has 12 residues. Per the germline V gene, CDR1 is SGHKS and CDR2 is YYEKEE (reference sequence). CDR3 region: CASSLVVGGQFF. The CDR3 DNA reads as TGTGCCAGCAGCTTGGTTGTCGGCGGGCAGTTCTTC.

A word on this clone: No conserved phenylalanine or tryptophan is present at the end of the CDR3, so a read error is the likely explanation. The DNA is left out, because the CDR3 cannot be placed on it with certainty; the CDR3 is given as TCRdb lists it. The chain carries TRBV6-5 and TRBJ1-4; the table names TRBD1, a call not compared with the DNA. Per germline, CDR1 MNHEY and CDR2 SVGAGI. The CDR3 numbers 13 amino acids, ends counted. The CDR3 loop reads CASSPPTGGLFLA.

The rearrangement joins TRBV25-1 to TRBJ2-3; D is ambiguous. CDR3 length: 14 amino acids. The V end lost 3 bases, the J end lost 0 bases, and 7 bases lay between the germline ends. The germline V gene has CDR1 MGHDK and CDR2 SYGVNS. CDR3 DNA sequence: TGTGCCAGCAGTGAGACATCTAGCACAGATACGCAGTATTTT. It encodes CASSETSSTDTQYF. Together with reference TRBV25-1 and TRBJ2-3, the CDR3 gives the full variable domain: EADIYQTPRYLVIGTGKKITLECSQTMGHDKMYWYQQDPGMELHLIHYSYGVNSTEKGDLSSESTVSRIRTEHFPLTLESARPSHTSQYLCASSETSSTDTQYFGPGTRLTVL.

The V gene is TRBV10-3, the J gene TRBJ1-3; D possibly corresponds to TRBD1 (6 bases). CDR3 length: 14 residues. The V end lost 6 bases, the J end lost 2 bases, and 11 bases lay between the germline ends. Germline-derived CDR1 and CDR2 are ENHRY and SYGVKD. The CDR3 loop is CAISPGQPGNTIYF. CDR3 DNA: TGTGCCATCAGCCCCGGACAGCCTGGAAACACCATATATTTT.

J is TRBJ2-7 and V is TRBV10-2, with D perhaps TRBD2 (5 bases). The CDR3 has 12 residues. The germline V and J ends were trimmed by 9 bases and 1 base, with 10 bases remaining between them. Germline assignment: CDR1 WSHSY and CDR2 SAAADI. The CDR3 protein is CASWRPSYEQYF. DNA of the CDR3: TGCGCCAGTTGGAGGCCTTCCTACGAGCAGTACTTC.

This clone was counted once. The V and J genes are TRBV7-9 and TRBJ2-3; perhaps TRBD1 as D (6 bases). The CDR3 sequence is 14 residues long. From germline, CDR1 is SEHNR and CDR2 FQNEAQ (reference sequence). V shed 2 bases and J shed 4 bases, with 10 bases lying between them. The CDR3 protein is CASSLSAGADTQYF. The CDR3 coding sequence is TGTGCCAGCAGCTTATCTGCAGGGGCAGATACGCAGTATTTT. The whole variable domain, filled in from reference TRBV7-9 and TRBJ2-3, reads DTGVSQNPRHKITKRGQNVTFRCDPISEHNRLYWYRQTLGQGPEFLTYFQNEAQLEKSRLLSDRFSAERPKGSFSTLEIQRTEQGDSAMYLCASSLSAGADTQYFGPGTRLTVL.

V usage is TRBV28 and J usage is TRBJ1-2, with a weak D call TRBD1 (6 bases). The CDR3 sequence is 14 residues long. V was trimmed by 2 bases and J by 4 bases, leaving 11 bases between them. In germline, CDR1 is MDHEN, CDR2 SYDVKM. The CDR3 protein is CASSLRGGFYGYTF. The CDR3 DNA sequence: TGTGCCAGCAGTTTAAGGGGGGGATTCTATGGCTACACCTTC.

The V and J genes are TRBV28 and TRBJ1-2; 7 bases match TRBD1. V shed 7 bases and J 5 bases; nucleotides not matched to a gene: 19. CDR1 is MDHEN and CDR2 is SYDVKM in the germline V gene. The CDR3 spans 17 residues. CDR3 region: CASNQGGQLLRSYGYTF. Here the CDR3 DNA reads TGTGCCAGCAATCAGGGGGGCCAACTTCTACGGTCTTATGGCTACACCTTC.

This clone showed up just once. The rearrangement joins TRBV7-8 to TRBJ1-5; 8 bases are shared with TRBD1. Germline CDR1 SGHVS, CDR2 FQNEAQ. V shed 3 bases and J 6 bases; nucleotides not matched to a gene: 7. CDR3 length: 15 residues. This chain's CDR3 is CASSLTGARGQPQHF. CDR3 in DNA: TGTGCCAGCAGCTTGACAGGGGCCCGAGGTCAGCCCCAGCATTTT.

This chain joins TRBV6-2 or TRBV6-3 and TRBJ2-5, with TRBD2 matching 11 bases. CDR1 and CDR2 (germline): MNHEY, SVGEGT. The J segment lost 3 bases and the V segment lost 5 bases, leaving 8 bases of the junction unmatched. This CDR3 is built from 16 residues. CDR3 sequence (DNA): TGTGCCAGCAGTCCAGGACTAGCGGGTATGGAAGAGACCCAGTACTTC. Its protein product is CASSPGLAGMEETQYF.

CDR3 protein: CATSKQSAAQPQHF. The CDR3 bases are TGTGCCACCAGCAAACAGAGTGCTGCGCAGCCCCAGCATTTT. The gene calls are TRBV15 and TRBJ1-5; D is ambiguous. Germline-derived CDR1 and CDR2 are LNHNV and YYDKDF (reference sequence). This CDR3 is built from 14 residues. The ends were cut back, 4 bases at V and 7 bases at J, with 14 bases in the middle.

V and J are TRBV20-1 and TRBJ2-7; TRBD2 aligns across 11 bases. The CDR3 spans 13 residues. Per germline, CDR1 DFQATT and CDR2 SNEGSKA (reference sequence). V trimming: 3 bases; J trimming: 4 bases; junction bases outside the gene matches: 2. In DNA form, the CDR3 reads TGCAGTGCTAGTAGCGGGGGGGATTACGAGCAGTACTTC. Translating it yields CSASSGGDYEQYF.

The chain is built from TRBV27 and TRBJ1-1; tentatively, D is TRBD1 (5 bases). Germline V gene lookup returns CDR1 MNHEY and CDR2 SMNVEV (reference sequence). V was cut by 5 bases and J by 2 bases, with 18 bases left in between. This CDR3 has 16 amino acids. CDR3 nucleotide sequence: TGTGCCAGCAGTCGGGGGTCGGTAAAGGGTAACACTGAAGCTTTCTTT. Amino acids: CASSRGSVKGNTEAFF.

The V call is TRBV7-7, the J call TRBJ2-1; 8 nucleotides line up with TRBD1. The CDR3 is made up of 15 amino acids. V was pared by 3 bases and J by 6 bases, with 7 bases of the junction left unmatched. CDR1 and CDR2 from the germline V gene are SSHAT and FNYEAQ (reference sequence). The CDR3 loop reads CASSFGTGPSNEQFF. The DNA of the CDR3 is TGTGCCAGCAGCTTCGGGACAGGCCCCTCCAATGAGCAGTTCTTC.

V gene TRBV25-1 combines with J gene TRBJ2-7; D is unclear. The CDR3 sequence is 12 residues long. CDR1 is MGHDK and CDR2 is SYGVNS in the germline V gene. Trimming cost V 6 bases and J 7 bases, with 13 bases left between them. In DNA form, the CDR3 reads TGTGCCAGCAGGGGCTCAAGTACAGAGCAGTACTTC. Translated, it gives CASRGSSTEQYF.

This clone was picked up a small number of times. This chain connects TRBV5-4 to TRBJ2-5; 8 bases match TRBD2. The V segment lost 2 bases and the J segment 5 bases; nucleotides outside the gene matches: 11. Germline CDR1 SGHNT, CDR2 YYREEE (reference sequence). The CDR3 runs to 16 residues. CDR3 sequence reads: CASSFGTGGMRETQYF. CDR3 sequence (DNA): TGTGCCAGCAGCTTCGGAACGGGGGGGATGAGGGAGACCCAGTACTTC.

Notes on this clone: The same CDR3 can be traced to other DNA sequences in this sample. V is TRBV19 and J is TRBJ1-5; TRBD1 matches 7 bases. This CDR3 is 13 amino acids long. V trimming: 10 bases; J trimming: 4 bases; junction bases outside the gene matches: 7. The germline CDR1 and CDR2 sequences are LNHDA and SQIVND (reference sequence). In DNA form, the CDR3 reads TGTGCCACCTCCGGGACAGCTAATCAGCCCCAGCATTTT. As protein: CATSGTANQPQHF.